Each of the 14 T cell receptor beta chains below was sequenced from the same sample in a study of blood T cell repertoires in COVID-19. Repertoires were generated with immunoSEQ multiplex PCR, while TCRdb's copy carries only in-frame clones and drops some. The table lists around 200,000 clones, around 87% of them singletons, with 0.88% in the top ten. The material sequenced was peripheral blood. Receptors originate from a woman under 30 who had recovered from COVID-19.

The V call is TRBV29-1, the J call TRBJ2-1; maybe TRBD2 (5 bases). The V end lost 3 bases, the J end lost 4 bases, and 19 bases lay between the germline ends. CDR3 length: 16 residues. CDR1 and CDR2 (germline): SQVTM, ANQGSEA. The CDR3 loop is CSVEKGEVTGYNEQFF. The CDR3 DNA reads as TGCAGCGTTGAGAAGGGTGAAGTTACGGGGTACAATGAGCAGTTCTTC.

V is TRBV5-4 and J is TRBJ1-5; D is unresolved. V was trimmed by 2 bases and J by 0 bases, leaving 12 bases between them. The germline V gene has CDR1 SGHNT and CDR2 YYREEE (reference sequence). The CDR3 totals 16 residues. CDR3 amino acids: CASSFSDGFSNQPQHF. As DNA, the CDR3 is TGTGCCAGCAGCTTTTCCGACGGGTTTAGCAATCAGCCCCAGCATTTT.

The chain combines TRBV3-1 (or the pseudogene TRBV3-2) with TRBJ2-7, with 8 bases fitting TRBD2. Germline lookup yields CDR1 LGHDT and CDR2 YNNKEL (reference sequence). Losses at the gene ends were 0 bases for V and 0 bases for J; bases not matched to a gene: 4. This CDR3 region has 16 residues. This CDR3 is CASSQDSGTSSYEQYF. Here the CDR3 DNA reads TGTGCCAGCAGCCAAGATAGCGGGACCAGCTCCTACGAGCAGTACTTC.

The CDR3 sequence: CASSTGIHGYTF. Written as DNA, the CDR3 is TGTGCCAGCAGCACAGGGATCCATGGCTACACCTTC. The J gene is TRBJ1-2, the V gene TRBV12-3 or TRBV12-4, with D maybe TRBD1 (6 bases). The CDR3 is 12 residues long. The V end was cut by 6 bases, the J end by 6 bases, with 11 bases between.

The rearrangement uses TRBV5-6 and TRBJ1-5; a possible D gene is TRBD1 (6 bases). This CDR3 region has 15 residues. Trimming removed 5 bases from V and 3 bases from J, with 15 bases in between. Germline V gene lookup returns CDR1 SGHDT and CDR2 YYEEEE. Here the CDR3 reads CASSRTGQPNQPQHF. The CDR3 nucleotides read TGTGCCAGCAGTCGAACGGGACAACCCAATCAGCCCCAGCATTTT.

The chain is built from TRBV9 and TRBJ1-5; 7 nucleotides agree with TRBD1. J gave up 4 bases and V 3 bases, and 7 bases lay outside the gene matches. In germline, CDR1 is SGDLS, CDR2 YYNGEE. The CDR3 has 15 amino acids. The CDR3 DNA sequence: TGTGCCAGCAGCGCGACGGGACAGCCTAATCAGCCCCAGCATTTT. Residues: CASSATGQPNQPQHF. The whole variable domain, remainder taken from reference TRBV9 and TRBJ1-5, is DSGVTQTPKHLITATGQRVTLRCSPRSGDLSVYWYQQSLDQGLQFLIQYYNGEERAKGNILERFSAQQFPDLHSELNLSSLELGDSALYFCASSATGQPNQPQHFGDGTRLSIL.

This chain joins TRBV4-3 and TRBJ1-6, with TRBD1 identical over 8 bases. Per germline, CDR1 LGHNA and CDR2 YSLEER. The trim removed 0 bases at V and 7 bases at J, leaving 2 bases unmatched. The CDR3 covers 15 residues. The CDR3 loop reads CASSQDTGGNSPLHF. CDR3 bases: TGCGCCAGCAGCCAAGATACAGGGGGGAATTCACCCCTCCACTTT.

The rearrangement links TRBV7-9 to TRBJ2-1; TRBD1 aligns across 7 bases. J lost 3 bases, V lost 6 bases, and 11 bases had no gene match. The germline V gene has CDR1 SEHNR and CDR2 FQNEAQ (reference sequence). The CDR3 has 16 residues. This CDR3 is CASRTSGTDNYNEQFF. CDR3 sequence (DNA): TGTGCCAGCAGAACCTCCGGGACAGACAACTACAATGAGCAGTTCTTC.

This clone was picked up one time. V and J are TRBV7-8 and TRBJ2-1, with a tentative D call TRBD2 (5 bases). Germline V gene data show CDR1 as SGHVS and CDR2 as FQNEAQ. V was cut by 4 bases and J by 0 bases, with 13 bases left in between. The CDR3 is 16 residues long. The chain's CDR3 is CASSSRRVPSYNEQFF. In DNA, the CDR3 is TGTGCCAGCAGCTCCCGGCGGGTCCCCTCCTACAATGAGCAGTTCTTC.

The gene calls are TRBV6-2 or TRBV6-3 and TRBJ2-3; 8 bases line up with TRBD1. The CDR3 consists of 15 residues. The ends lost 5 bases at V and 2 bases at J; junction bases unmatched: 6. CDR1 MNHEY and CDR2 SVGEGT come from the germline V gene. This CDR3 reads CASSRTGIFTDTQYF. CDR3 DNA: TGTGCCAGCAGTCGGACAGGGATCTTCACAGATACGCAGTATTTT.

This sequence joins TRBV7-2 and TRBJ1-5, with D perhaps TRBD1 (6 bases). Trimming took off 2 bases at V and 3 bases at J, with 8 bases between the two ends. The germline CDR1 and CDR2 sequences are SGHTA and FQGNSA. The CDR3 runs to 14 residues. The CDR3 loop is CASSLQGNNQPQHF. CDR3 bases: TGTGCCAGCAGCTTACAGGGGAACAATCAGCCCCAGCATTTT.

V is TRBV10-3 and J is TRBJ2-1, with TRBD1 matching 7 bases. V shed 3 bases and J 7 bases; nucleotides not matched to a gene: 9. The CDR3 totals 15 residues. Germline CDR1 and CDR2: ENHRY and SYGVKD. CDR3 in amino acids: CAISDLTGVRNEQFF. The CDR3 nucleotides read TGTGCCATCAGTGATTTAACAGGGGTTAGGAATGAGCAGTTCTTC.

This clone was counted a single time. The V gene is TRBV4-3, the J gene TRBJ1-6; D possibly corresponds to TRBD1 (5 bases). CDR3 size: 15 residues. Germline V CDR1 and CDR2: LGHNA, YSLEER. With 0 bases removed from V and 9 bases from J, the gap between germline ends came to 12 bases. The CDR3 DNA is TGCGCCAGCAGCCAAGATGGGGCGGGGGTTTCACCCCTCCACTTT. Translation gives CASSQDGAGVSPLHF.

In its sample, this clone was seen once. J is TRBJ1-5 and V is TRBV9, with D hard to call. The CDR3 has 14 amino acids. Per germline, CDR1 SGDLS and CDR2 YYNGEE. Trimming removed 2 bases at V and 2 bases at J, with 8 bases between. The CDR3 coding sequence is TGTGCCAGCAGCGTCGGTTTCGGCAATCAGCCCCAGCATTTT. Protein product: CASSVGFGNQPQHF. Combining the CDR3 with reference TRBV9 and TRBJ1-5 gives the whole variable domain DSGVTQTPKHLITATGQRVTLRCSPRSGDLSVYWYQQSLDQGLQFLIQYYNGEERAKGNILERFSAQQFPDLHSELNLSSLELGDSALYFCASSVGFGNQPQHFGDGTRLSIL.